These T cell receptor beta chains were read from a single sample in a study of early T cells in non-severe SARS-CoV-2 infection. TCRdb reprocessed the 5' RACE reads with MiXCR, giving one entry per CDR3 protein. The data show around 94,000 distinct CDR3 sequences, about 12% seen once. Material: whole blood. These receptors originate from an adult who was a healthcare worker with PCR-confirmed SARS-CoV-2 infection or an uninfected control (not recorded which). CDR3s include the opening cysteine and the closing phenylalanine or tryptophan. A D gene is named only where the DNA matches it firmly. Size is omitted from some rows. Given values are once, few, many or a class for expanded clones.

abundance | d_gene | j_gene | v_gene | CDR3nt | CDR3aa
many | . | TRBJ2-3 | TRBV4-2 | TGTGCCAGCAGCCCCCATCCCAGACTAGCAGATACGCAGTATTTT | CASSPHPRLADTQYF
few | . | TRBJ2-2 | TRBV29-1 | TGCAGCGTTGGAGGACTTAACACCGGGGAGCTGTTTTTT | CSVGGLNTGELFF
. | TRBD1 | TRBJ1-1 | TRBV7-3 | TGTGCCAGCAGCCCCGAGACAGGGGGAATCGGTAGGACTGAAGCTTTCTTT | CASSPETGGIGRTEAFF
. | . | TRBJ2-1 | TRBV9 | TGTGCCAGCAGCGTCGGAAGCGGTACCTACAATGAGCAGTTCTTC | CASSVGSGTYNEQFF
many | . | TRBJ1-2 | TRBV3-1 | TGTGCCAGCAGCCAAGAACGATTTGACGGCTACACCTTC | CASSQERFDGYTF
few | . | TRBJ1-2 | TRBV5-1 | TGCGCCAGCAGTGGGGGGCTCTATGGCTACACCTTC | CASSGGLYGYTF
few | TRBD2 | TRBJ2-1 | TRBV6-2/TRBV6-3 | TGTGCCAGCAGAACGACTAGCGGGAATTACAATGAGCAGTTCTTC | CASRTTSGNYNEQFF
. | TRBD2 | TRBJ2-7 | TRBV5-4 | TGTGCCAGCAGCTCCTGGAGCGGGACCTACGAGCAGTACTTC | CASSSWSGTYEQYF
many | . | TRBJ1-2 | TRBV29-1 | TGCAGCGTTGCCCGTATTATGGGGGAAAGCGCCTATGGCTACACCTTC | CSVARIMGESAYGYTF
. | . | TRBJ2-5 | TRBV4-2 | TGTGCCAGCAGCCAAGAAGCGACTGGAGTGGGGCCCCAGTACTTC | CASSQEATGVGPQYF
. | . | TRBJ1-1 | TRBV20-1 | TGCAGTGCTAGGTCCTTTATTTGGGGGGTGTGCACTGAAGCTTTCTTT | CSARSFIWGVCTEAFF
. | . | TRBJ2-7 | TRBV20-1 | TGCAGTGCTAAGATTAGGGGTCAGAGGGGTTACGAGCAGTACTTC | CSAKIRGQRGYEQYF
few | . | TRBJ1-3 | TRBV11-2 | TGTGCCAGCAGTTTGGACCCTTGGGGAAACACCATATATTTT | CASSLDPWGNTIYF
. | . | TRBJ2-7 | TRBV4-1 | TGCGCCAGCAGCCAAGAGGACGGTTCCTACGAGCAGTACTTC | CASSQEDGSYEQYF
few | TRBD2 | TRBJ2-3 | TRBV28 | TGTGCCAGCAGTTTGGGGGGGACTAGCACAGATACGCAGTATTTT | CASSLGGTSTDTQYF
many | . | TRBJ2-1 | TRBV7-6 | TGTGCCAGCAGCCGCCTAGGTCTAGGCAATGAGCAGTTCTTC | CASSRLGLGNEQFF
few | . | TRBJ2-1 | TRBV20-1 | TGCAGTGCTAGAGTTCTTGAGCAGTTCTTC | CSARVLEQFF
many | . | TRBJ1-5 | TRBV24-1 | TGTGCCACCAGCGGCAGCCCCAATCAGCCCCAGCATTTT | CATSGSPNQPQHF
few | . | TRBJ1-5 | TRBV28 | TGTGCCAGCAGTTTAGCTGATCAGCCCCAGCATTTT | CASSLADQPQHF
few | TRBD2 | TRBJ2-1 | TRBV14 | TGTGCCAGCAGCCAAGACCATCGGAACGGGAGGGGCCATGAGCAGTTCTTC | CASSQDHRNGRGHEQFF
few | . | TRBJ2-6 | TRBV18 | TGTGCCAGCTCACCGTCAGGGTCCGGGGCCAACGTCCTGACTTTC | CASSPSGSGANVLTF
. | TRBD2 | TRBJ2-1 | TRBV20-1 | TGCAGTGCTACTTCGGGAGGGAACAATGAGCAGTTCTTC | CSATSGGNNEQFF
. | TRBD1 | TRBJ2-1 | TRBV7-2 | TGTGCCAGCACGACAGGGGGGAGGAATGAGCAGTTCTTC | CASTTGGRNEQFF
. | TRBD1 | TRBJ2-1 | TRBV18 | TGTGCCAGCTCACCTCGGGACAGGGCGGATGAGCAGTTCTTC | CASSPRDRADEQFF
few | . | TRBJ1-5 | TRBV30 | TGTGCCTGGAGTGGGGGTAGCAATCAGCCCCAGCATTTT | CAWSGGSNQPQHF
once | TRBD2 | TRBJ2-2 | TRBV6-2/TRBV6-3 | TGTGCCAGCAGTGACTTAAGCGGGAGAGCTTCGGACGGGGAGCTGTTTTTT | CASSDLSGRASDGELFF
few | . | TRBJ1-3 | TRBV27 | TGTGCCAGCAAATCGGCTGGAAACACCATATATTTT | CASKSAGNTIYF
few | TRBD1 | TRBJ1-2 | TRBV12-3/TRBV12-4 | TGTGCCAGCACCTCCGGGACAGGGTCTTATGGCTACACCTTC | CASTSGTGSYGYTF
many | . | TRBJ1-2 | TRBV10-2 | TGCGCCAGCGCCAGCGACAACAATCACTATGGCTACACCTTC | CASASDNNHYGYTF
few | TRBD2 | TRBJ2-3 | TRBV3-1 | TGTGCCAGCAGCCAAGAAATATCACGGCTAGCGGGAGACACAGATACGCAGTATTTT | CASSQEISRLAGDTDTQYF
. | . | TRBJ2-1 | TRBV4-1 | TGCGCCAGCAGGGCGAATGATGAGCAGTTCTTC | CASRANDEQFF
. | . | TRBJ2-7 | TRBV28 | TGTGCCACCACCCGGGAGAGCTCCTACGAGCAGTACTTC | CATTRESSYEQYF
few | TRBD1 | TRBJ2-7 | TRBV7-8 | TGTGCCAGCAGCCCCCGACAGGGCGGACGAGACGAGCAGTACTTC | CASSPRQGGRDEQYF
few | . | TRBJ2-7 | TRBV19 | TGTGCCAGTAGTATAACGGCTAATGCGGCGGGACCCTACGAGCAGTACTTC | CASSITANAAGPYEQYF
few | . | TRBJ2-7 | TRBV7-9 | TGTGCCAGCAGCTTAAAGCGGGACGAGCAGTACTTC | CASSLKRDEQYF
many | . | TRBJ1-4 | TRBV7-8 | TGTGCCTCCCAGGGAGGGATCGAAAAACTGTTTTTT | CASQGGIEKLFF
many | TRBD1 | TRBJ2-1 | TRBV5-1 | TGCGCCAGCAGCTCACACCGGGACAGGTACAATGAGCAGTTCTTC | CASSSHRDRYNEQFF
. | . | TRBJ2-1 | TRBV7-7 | TGTGCCAGCAGCTTAGGGGTAGCGAATTCCTACAATGAGCAGTTCTTC | CASSLGVANSYNEQFF
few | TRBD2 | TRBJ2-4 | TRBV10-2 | TGCGCCAGCAGTGACACTAGCGGGAGAATTCGGAACATTCAGTACTTC | CASSDTSGRIRNIQYF
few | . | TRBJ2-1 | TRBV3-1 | TGTGCCAGCAGCCAAGATTGGGAGCAGTTCTTC | CASSQDWEQFF
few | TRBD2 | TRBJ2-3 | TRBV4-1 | TGCGCCAGCAGCCAATCCTCCCTGCTGCTAGCGGGAGGCCCAGATACGCAGTATTTT | CASSQSSLLLAGGPDTQYF
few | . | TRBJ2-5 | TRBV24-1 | TGTGCCACCAGTGATTTCGGCATTCAAGAGACCCAGTACTTC | CATSDFGIQETQYF
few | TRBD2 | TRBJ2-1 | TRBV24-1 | TGTGCCACCAGAGCTAGCGGAGGCTCCTACAATGAGCAGTTCTTC | CATRASGGSYNEQFF
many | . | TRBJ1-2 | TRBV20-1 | TGCAGTGCTAGGAGCAAGCGGAATGGCTACACCTTC | CSARSKRNGYTF
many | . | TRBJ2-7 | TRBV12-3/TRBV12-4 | TGTGCCAGCAGGCCCAGGCCGACCACTGAAGGGCAGTACTTC | CASRPRPTTEGQYF
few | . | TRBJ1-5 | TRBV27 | TGTGCCAGCAGTTTTGGGGGTCCCAATCAGCCCCAGCATTTT | CASSFGGPNQPQHF
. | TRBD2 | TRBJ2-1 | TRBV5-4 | TGTGCCGGACGGACTAGCGGTCCCAAGGTTAATGAGCAGTTCTTC | CAGRTSGPKVNEQFF
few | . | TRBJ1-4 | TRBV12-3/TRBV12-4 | TGTGCCAGCAGTTACCGGGGGAGCCTGTTTTTT | CASSYRGSLFF
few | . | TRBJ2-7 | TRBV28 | TGTGCCAGCACGGCCAGCGATGCCTACGAGCAGTACTTC | CASTASDAYEQYF
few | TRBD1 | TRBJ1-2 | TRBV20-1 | TGCAGTGCCTTCAGGGACAGGGAGCCCTATGGCTACACCTTC | CSAFRDREPYGYTF
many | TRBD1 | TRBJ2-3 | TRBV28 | TGTGCCAGCAGTTCGTACGGGACAGAGCACACAGATACGCAGTATTTT | CASSSYGTEHTDTQYF
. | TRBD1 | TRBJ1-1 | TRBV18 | TGTGCCAGCTCACGCCCGGGACAGGGAGTTGAAGCTTTCTTT | CASSRPGQGVEAFF
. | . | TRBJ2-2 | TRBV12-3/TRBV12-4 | TGTGCCAGCAGACCCACCGGGACCTCGAACACCGGGGAGCTGTTTTTT | CASRPTGTSNTGELFF
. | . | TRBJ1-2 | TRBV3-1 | TGTGCCAGCAGCAATGAGGGTATTTTCGCCTATGGCTACACCTTC | CASSNEGIFAYGYTF
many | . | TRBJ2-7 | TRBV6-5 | TGTGCCAGCAGTTACTCGATAGGGGCGGGCTACGAGCAGTACTTC | CASSYSIGAGYEQYF
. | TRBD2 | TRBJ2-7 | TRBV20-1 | TGCAGTGCTAGAGACGTTAGCGGGAGGGGATCCTACGAGCAGTACTTC | CSARDVSGRGSYEQYF
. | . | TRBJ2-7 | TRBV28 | TGTGCCAGCAGTATGGTTTCCTACGAGCAGTACTTC | CASSMVSYEQYF
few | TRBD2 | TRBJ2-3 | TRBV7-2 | TGTGCCAGCAGCCCTAGCGGGAGGCTTGCAGATACGCAGTATTTT | CASSPSGRLADTQYF
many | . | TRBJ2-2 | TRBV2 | TGTGCCAGTCGGTCGTGGGGAAGCCGTACGAACACCGGGGAGCTGTTTTTT | CASRSWGSRTNTGELFF